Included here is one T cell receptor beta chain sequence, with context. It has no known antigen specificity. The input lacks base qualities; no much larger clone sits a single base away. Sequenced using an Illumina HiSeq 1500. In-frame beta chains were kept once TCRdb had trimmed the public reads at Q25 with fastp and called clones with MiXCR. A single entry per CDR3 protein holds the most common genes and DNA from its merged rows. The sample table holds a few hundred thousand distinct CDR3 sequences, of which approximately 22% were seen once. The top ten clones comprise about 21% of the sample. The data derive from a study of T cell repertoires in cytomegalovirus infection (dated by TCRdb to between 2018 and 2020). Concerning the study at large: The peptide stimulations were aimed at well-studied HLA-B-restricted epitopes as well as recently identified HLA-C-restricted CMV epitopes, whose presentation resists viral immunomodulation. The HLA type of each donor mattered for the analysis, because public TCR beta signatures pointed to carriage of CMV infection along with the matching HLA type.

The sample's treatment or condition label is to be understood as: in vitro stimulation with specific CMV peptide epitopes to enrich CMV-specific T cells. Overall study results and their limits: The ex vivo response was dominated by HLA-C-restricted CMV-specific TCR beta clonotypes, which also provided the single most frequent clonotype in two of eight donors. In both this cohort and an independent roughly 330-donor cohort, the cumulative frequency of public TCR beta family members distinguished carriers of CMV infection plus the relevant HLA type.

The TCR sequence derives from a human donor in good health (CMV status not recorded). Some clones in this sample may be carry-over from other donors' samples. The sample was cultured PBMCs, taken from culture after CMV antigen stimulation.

The CDR3 region reads CASSLGRGRTDTQYF. The base sequence is TGTGCCAGCAGCTTAGGTCGGGGGAGGACAGATACGCAGTATTTT. In this chain, TRBV7-9 is recombined with TRBJ2-3; matching of 6 bases hints at TRBD2 as the D gene. CDR1 and CDR2 are drawn from the germline V gene (reference sequence): SEHNR, FQNEAQ. Trimming removed 1 base from V and 3 bases from J, leaving 11 bases between the germline ends. From its cysteine to its phenylalanine, the CDR3 spans 15 amino acids. CDR3 DNA only is kept here, 45 bases in frame from base 1.